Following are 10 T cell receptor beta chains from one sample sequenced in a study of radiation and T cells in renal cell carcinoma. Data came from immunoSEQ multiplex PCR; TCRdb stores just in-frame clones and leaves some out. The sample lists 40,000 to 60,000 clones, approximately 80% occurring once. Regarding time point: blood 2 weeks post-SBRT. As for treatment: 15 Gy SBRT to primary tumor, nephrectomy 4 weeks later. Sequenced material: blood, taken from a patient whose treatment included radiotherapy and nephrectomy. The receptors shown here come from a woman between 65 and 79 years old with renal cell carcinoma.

The CDR3 protein is CASSLITWGSGIYEQYF. As DNA, the CDR3 is TGTGCCAGCAGCTTAATCACGTGGGGTAGCGGGATATACGAGCAGTACTTC. The chain links TRBV11-2 to TRBJ2-7; 8 positions match TRBD2. There are 17 residues in the CDR3. V was pared by 2 bases and J by 4 bases, with 13 bases of the junction left unmatched. CDR1 and CDR2 from the germline V gene are SGHAT and FQNNGV.

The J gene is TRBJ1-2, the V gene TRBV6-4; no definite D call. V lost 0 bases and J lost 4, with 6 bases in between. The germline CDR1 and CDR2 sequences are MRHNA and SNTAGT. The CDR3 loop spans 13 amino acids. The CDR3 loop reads CASSDSAGYGYTF. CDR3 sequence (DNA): TGTGCCAGCAGTGACTCGGCTGGCTATGGCTACACCTTC.

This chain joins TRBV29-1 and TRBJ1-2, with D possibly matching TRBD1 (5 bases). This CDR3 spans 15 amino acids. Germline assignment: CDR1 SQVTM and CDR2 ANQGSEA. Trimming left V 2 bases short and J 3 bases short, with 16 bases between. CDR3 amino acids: CSVELGEQQDYGYTF. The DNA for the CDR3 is TGCAGCGTTGAATTAGGCGAGCAACAGGACTATGGCTACACCTTC.

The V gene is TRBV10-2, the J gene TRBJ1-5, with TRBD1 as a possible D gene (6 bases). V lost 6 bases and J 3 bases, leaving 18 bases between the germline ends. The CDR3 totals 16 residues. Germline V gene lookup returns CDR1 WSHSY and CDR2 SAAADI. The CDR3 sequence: CASRSQGEGANQPQHF. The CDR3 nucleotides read TGCGCCAGCAGGTCACAGGGAGAAGGGGCCAATCAGCCCCAGCATTTT.

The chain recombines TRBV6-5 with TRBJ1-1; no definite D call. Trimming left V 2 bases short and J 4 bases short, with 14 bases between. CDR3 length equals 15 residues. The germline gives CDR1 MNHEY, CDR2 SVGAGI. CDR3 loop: CASSYRRPHGTEAFF. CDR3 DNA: TGTGCCAGCAGTTACCGGAGGCCCCACGGCACTGAAGCTTTCTTT.

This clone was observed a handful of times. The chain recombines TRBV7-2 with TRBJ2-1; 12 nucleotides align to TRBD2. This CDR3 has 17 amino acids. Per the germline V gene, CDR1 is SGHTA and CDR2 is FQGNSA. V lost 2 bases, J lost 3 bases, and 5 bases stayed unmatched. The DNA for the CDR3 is TGTGCCAGCAGCTTATCAGCACTAGCGGGAGGCTACAATGAGCAGTTCTTC. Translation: CASSLSALAGGYNEQFF.

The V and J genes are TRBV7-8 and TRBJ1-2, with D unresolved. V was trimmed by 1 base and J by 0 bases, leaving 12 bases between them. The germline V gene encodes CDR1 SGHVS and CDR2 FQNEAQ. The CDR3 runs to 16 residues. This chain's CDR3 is CASSLVGYQTNYGYTF. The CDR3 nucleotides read TGTGCCAGCAGCTTAGTTGGGTACCAAACTAACTATGGCTACACCTTC.

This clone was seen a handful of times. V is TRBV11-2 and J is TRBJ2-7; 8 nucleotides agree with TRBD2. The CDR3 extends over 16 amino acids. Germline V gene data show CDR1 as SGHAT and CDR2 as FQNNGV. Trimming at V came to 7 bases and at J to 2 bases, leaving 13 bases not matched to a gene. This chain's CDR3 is CASNPLSGSGPYEQYF. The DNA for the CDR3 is TGTGCCAGCAACCCCCTCAGCGGGAGCGGGCCCTACGAGCAGTACTTC.

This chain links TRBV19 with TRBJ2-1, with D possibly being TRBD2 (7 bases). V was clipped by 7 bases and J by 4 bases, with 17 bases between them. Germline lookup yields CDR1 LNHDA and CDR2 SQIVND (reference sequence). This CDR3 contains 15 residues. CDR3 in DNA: TGTGCCAGTAAGGGGGGGGTTTCAACTTACAATGAGCAGTTCTTC. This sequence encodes CASKGGVSTYNEQFF. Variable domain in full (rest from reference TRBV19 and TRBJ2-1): DGGITQSPKYLFRKEGQNVTLSCEQNLNHDAMYWYRQDPGQGLRLIYYSQIVNDFQKGDIAEGYSVSREKKESFPLTVTSAQKNPTAFYLCASKGGVSTYNEQFFGPGTRLTVL.

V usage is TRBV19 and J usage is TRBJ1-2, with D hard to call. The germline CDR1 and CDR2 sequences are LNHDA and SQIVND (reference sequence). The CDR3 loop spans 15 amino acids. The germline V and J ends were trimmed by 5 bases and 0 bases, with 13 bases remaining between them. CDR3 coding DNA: TGTGCCAGTAGTTTGCCCACGGCCACTAACTATGGCTACACCTTC. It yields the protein CASSLPTATNYGYTF.